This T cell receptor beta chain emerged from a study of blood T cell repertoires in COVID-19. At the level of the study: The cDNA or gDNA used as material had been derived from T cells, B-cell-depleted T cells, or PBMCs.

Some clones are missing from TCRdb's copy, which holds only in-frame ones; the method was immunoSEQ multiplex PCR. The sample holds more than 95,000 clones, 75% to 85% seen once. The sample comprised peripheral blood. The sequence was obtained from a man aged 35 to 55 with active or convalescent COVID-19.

CDR3 residues: CASSADFTLGGYTF. CDR3 DNA sequence: TGTGCCAGCAGCGCGGACTTTACCTTGGGAGGCTACACCTTC. The gene calls are TRBV9 and TRBJ1-2; D remains ambiguous. The germline V gene has CDR1 SGDLS and CDR2 YYNGEE. The ends were cut back, 3 bases at V and 8 bases at J, with 17 bases in the middle. The CDR3 length is 14 residues.